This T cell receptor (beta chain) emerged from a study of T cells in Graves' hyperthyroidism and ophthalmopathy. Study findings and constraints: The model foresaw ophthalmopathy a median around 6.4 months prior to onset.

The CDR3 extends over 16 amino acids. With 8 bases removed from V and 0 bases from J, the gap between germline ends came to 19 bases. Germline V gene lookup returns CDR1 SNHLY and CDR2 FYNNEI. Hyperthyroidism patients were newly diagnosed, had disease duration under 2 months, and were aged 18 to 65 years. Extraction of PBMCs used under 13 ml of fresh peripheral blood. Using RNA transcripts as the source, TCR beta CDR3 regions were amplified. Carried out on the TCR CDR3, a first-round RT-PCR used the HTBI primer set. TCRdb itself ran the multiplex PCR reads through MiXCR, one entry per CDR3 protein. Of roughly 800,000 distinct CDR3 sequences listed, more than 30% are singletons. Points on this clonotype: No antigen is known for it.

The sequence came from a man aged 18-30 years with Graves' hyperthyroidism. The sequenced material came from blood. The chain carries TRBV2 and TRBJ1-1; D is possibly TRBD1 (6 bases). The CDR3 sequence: CASCQTPGTLNTEAFF. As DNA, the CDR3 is TGTGCCAGCTGCCAAACCCCCGGGACATTGAACACTGAAGCTTTCTTT. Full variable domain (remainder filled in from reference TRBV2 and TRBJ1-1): EPEVTQTPSHQVTQMGQEVILRCVPISNHLYFYWYRQILGQKVEFLVSFYNNEISEKSEIFDDQFSVERPDGSNFTLKIRSTKLEDSAMYFCASCQTPGTLNTEAFFGQGTRLTVV.